This TCR beta chain was sequenced during a study of cytomegalovirus exposure and HLA in healthy donors. As to this clone: Its antigen is unknown.

Study-wide results and caveats: Reports indicated that the classifier achieved high specificity and sensitivity in diagnosing cytomegalovirus status. Most TCR sequences were seen very rarely across donors, but some public TCRs occurred in many. Among CMV-associated TCR beta chains, most appeared HLA-restricted in a later analysis.

V gave up 8 bases and J gave up 6 bases; unmatched junction bases: 7. The CDR3 has 13 amino acids. Germline CDR1 reads SGHTA; CDR2 reads FQGNSA. The PCR had 60 Vbeta and 13 Jbeta primers. TCRdb keeps only in-frame clones here, not all; method: immunoSEQ multiplex PCR. This table has about 160,000 clones, 60% to 80% appearing once. The sequence derives from a man aged 45-65 years in good health and CMV-seropositive. The sequenced sample consisted of PBMCs. V and J are TRBV7-2 and TRBJ2-7, with TRBD1 matching 10 bases. The CDR3 DNA follows: TGTGCCAGCCAGGGACAGGGGAACGGCGAGCAGTACTTC. This codes for CASQGQGNGEQYF. The variable domain in full, with the rest retrieved from reference TRBV7-2 and TRBJ2-7, is GAGVSQSPSNKVTEKGKDVELRCDPISGHTALYWYRQSLGQGLEFLIYFQGNSAPDKSGLPSDRFSAERTGGSVSTLTIQRTQQEDSAVYLCASQGQGNGEQYFGPGTRLTVT.